The T cell receptor beta chain described here comes from a study of T-cell reconstitution after alpha-beta-depleted transplantation in children. This clonotype occurred a few times. Preparation of the TCRbeta library involved a method that used unique molecular identifiers. MiXCR was run by TCRdb on the PCR reads, yielding one entry per CDR3 protein. The repertoire holds around 410,000 distinct CDR3 sequences, with roughly 10% as singletons. V lost 5 bases, J lost 4 bases, and 8 bases stayed unmatched. The CDR3 extends over 15 amino acids. From germline, CDR1 is SGHAT and CDR2 FQNNGV. Sample: PBMCs from the stem cell graft donor, taken from the stem cell graft. J is TRBJ1-3 and V is TRBV11-2; 7 nucleotides match TRBD1. The receptor's source is a human donor who donated a stem cell graft to a child with acute myeloid leukemia. The CDR3 DNA reads TGTGCCAGCAGCCCCAGGGGACAGAGAGGAAACACCATATATTTT. It translates to CASSPRGQRGNTIYF.